What follows describes a single T cell receptor (beta chain). Produced via immunoSEQ multiplex PCR; TCRdb's table is partial and in-frame only. The sample includes about 680,000 clones, more than 70% of them seen just once. The sample belongs to a study of shared clonotypes between healthy human individuals. For the study at large: Per donor, CD8 memory used one plate, CD8 naive used two, CD4 memory used three and CD4 naive used three.

Per germline, CDR1 MDHEN and CDR2 SYDVKM. This CDR3 is built from 15 residues. V shed 7 bases and J 5 bases; nucleotides not matched to a gene: 11. V and J are TRBV28 and TRBJ2-3, with TRBD1 identical over 8 bases. This clonotype was sampled from a woman aged 30 to 39 in good health. Material: memory CD4+ T cells sorted from blood. The subset was: CD45RA-negative fraction. This CDR3 is CASTQGRGRIDTQYF. CDR3 DNA: TGTGCCAGCACGCAGGGCAGGGGGCGTATAGATACGCAGTATTTT.